This is a list of T cell receptor beta chains from one sample in a study of blood T cell repertoires in COVID-19. Assay: immunoSEQ multiplex PCR; the TCRdb copy retains only in-frame clones and omits some. Altogether hundreds of thousands of clones are present, about 85% being singletons, with the ten largest covering around 1.8%. The source material was PBMCs or T cells enriched from blood (not recorded which). Every receptor here comes from a woman aged 25 to 39 who had been exposed to COVID-19. Each CDR3 is given with its conserved first and last residue. A D gene is named only where the DNA matches it firmly. Rows may omit the clone size; those that give it use once, few, many or a size class.

clone_size j_call v_call d_call cdr3_nt cdr3_aa
once TRBJ2-1 TRBV19 TRBD2 TGTGCCAGTACAGAAAGACTAGCGGGAGGGCATGAGCAGTTCTTC CASTERLAGGHEQFF
few TRBJ1-1 TRBV14 . TGTGCCAGCAGCCAAGATCCTATGAGTGAAGCTTTCTTT CASSQDPMSEAFF
many TRBJ1-5 TRBV27 . TGTGCCAGCAGTTCGACAGGTTGGGGTCAGCCCCAGCATTTT CASSSTGWGQPQHF
. TRBJ1-5 TRBV5-8 . TGTGCCAGCAGCTTGGGCGAAAGAACCCAGCCCCAGCATTTT CASSLGERTQPQHF
few TRBJ1-5 TRBV6-5 . TGTGCCAGCAGTTTACAGGGCCGCAATCAGCCCCAGCATTTT CASSLQGRNQPQHF
. TRBJ1-4 TRBV28 . TGTGCCAGCGCGTCCGGAGTAAATGAAAAACTGTTTTTT CASASGVNEKLFF
. TRBJ2-7 TRBV4-1 . TGCGCCAGCAGCCAAGATCGGGGTTGGGAGCAGTACTTC CASSQDRGWEQYF
. TRBJ2-2 TRBV27 . TGTGCCAGCAGTTCGGGACTCCATTGGGCGGGGGAGCTGTTTTTT CASSSGLHWAGELFF
. TRBJ1-3 TRBV6-5 . TGTGCCAGCTTCATTCACTCTGGAAACACCATATATTTT CASFIHSGNTIYF
. TRBJ1-2 TRBV20-1 . TGCAGTGCTACTGAACGGGGCTACACCTTC CSATERGYTF